These 21 T cell receptor beta chains came from one sample sequenced in a study of blood T cell repertoires in COVID-19. Clones were read by immunoSEQ multiplex PCR, and TCRdb kept only the in-frame ones, dropping some. The data show some 280,000 clones, 86% seen once. The sample was peripheral blood. The receptors here all came from a woman aged 30 to 39 with active or convalescent COVID-19.

This clone has just one count. V is TRBV7-3 and J is TRBJ2-3; 7 positions agree with TRBD2. The CDR3 has 11 amino acids. Trimming removed 5 bases from V and 8 bases from J; junction bases left unmatched: 1. Germline V gene data show CDR1 as SGHTA and CDR2 as FQGTGA. The CDR3 coding sequence is TGTGCCAGCAGCACGGGGGGTACGCAGTATTTT. It encodes CASSTGGTQYF.

V usage is TRBV27 and J usage is TRBJ2-5; TRBD2 matches 8 bases. Germline-derived CDR1 and CDR2 are MNHEY and SMNVEV (reference sequence). The junction had 6 bases not matched to a gene; V was cut back by 6 bases and J by 12 bases. CDR3 size: 11 residues. This chain's CDR3 is CASRAGTREYF. In DNA form, the CDR3 reads TGTGCCAGCAGGGCCGGGACTAGAGAGTACTTC.

The chain recombines TRBV6-5 with TRBJ1-3, with no clear D. The CDR3 totals 12 residues. The V end lost 7 bases, the J end lost 4 bases, and 8 bases lay between the germline ends. Germline CDR1 MNHEY, CDR2 SVGAGI. The CDR3 sequence: CASIMGGNTIYF. CDR3 nucleotide sequence: TGTGCCAGCATAATGGGCGGAAACACCATATATTTT.

This chain links TRBV9 with TRBJ2-5; 9 nucleotides match TRBD2. The CDR3 length is 15 residues. Looked up from germline, CDR1 is SGDLS and CDR2 is YYNGEE. V dropped 4 bases and J dropped 2; count of bases not matched to a gene: 6. For the CDR3, the DNA is TGTGCCAGCAGCTCTAGCGGGGCTCTACAAGAGACCCAGTACTTC. Its protein product is CASSSSGALQETQYF.

The chain couples TRBV20-1 to TRBJ1-1, with 8 positions matching TRBD1. Per germline, CDR1 DFQATT and CDR2 SNEGSKA (reference sequence). The CDR3 has 11 amino acids. V dropped 6 bases and J dropped 11; count of bases not matched to a gene: 8. The chain's CDR3 is CSAHRGNGAFF. DNA of the CDR3: TGCAGTGCCCACAGGGGGAACGGGGCTTTCTTT.

The V and J genes are TRBV25-1 and TRBJ1-6; no firm D call. V lost 6 bases, J lost 6 bases, and 12 bases lay in between. Germline CDR1 MGHDK, CDR2 SYGVNS. The CDR3 is 14 residues long. In DNA form, the CDR3 reads TGTGCCAGCAGCTCGAGACGGAGTAATTCACCCCTCCACTTT. It encodes CASSSRRSNSPLHF.

This chain uses TRBV30 with TRBJ1-2; D might be TRBD1 (5 bases). Trimming took off 3 bases at V and 0 bases at J, with 11 bases between the two ends. The CDR3 contains 14 residues. Germline V lookup: CDR1 GTSNPN, CDR2 SVGIG (reference sequence). CDR3 DNA: TGTGCCTGGAGGAGGCAGGGTTCTAACTATGGCTACACCTTC. Its protein product is CAWRRQGSNYGYTF.

V is TRBV5-1 and J is TRBJ1-1; D unclear. In germline, CDR1 is SGHRS, CDR2 YFSETQ. This CDR3 has 15 residues. Between the trimmed V and J ends, which lost 0 bases and 3 bases, there was a span of 12 bases. This CDR3 reads CASSLERVWDTEAFF. DNA of the CDR3: TGCGCCAGCAGCTTGGAGAGGGTTTGGGACACTGAAGCTTTCTTT. The variable domain in full, completed from reference TRBV5-1 and TRBJ1-1, reads KAGVTQTPRYLIKTRGQQVTLSCSPISGHRSVSWYQQTPGQGLQFLFEYFSETQRNKGNFPGRFSGRQFSNSRSEMNVSTLELGDSALYLCASSLERVWDTEAFFGQGTRLTVV.

The chain combines TRBV2 with TRBJ1-1; D might be TRBD1 (5 bases). The germline V and J ends were trimmed by 6 bases and 1 base, with 12 bases remaining between them. CDR3 length: 14 amino acids. CDR1 and CDR2 from the germline V gene are SNHLY and FYNNEI. The CDR3 reads CASRLGGGNTEAFF. Here the CDR3 DNA reads TGTGCCAGCAGACTGGGGGGAGGGAACACTGAAGCTTTCTTT. The full variable domain, completed using reference TRBV2 and TRBJ1-1, is EPEVTQTPSHQVTQMGQEVILRCVPISNHLYFYWYRQILGQKVEFLVSFYNNEISEKSEIFDDQFSVERPDGSNFTLKIRSTKLEDSAMYFCASRLGGGNTEAFFGQGTRLTVV.

V and J are TRBV28 and TRBJ2-1, with D possibly being TRBD2 (7 bases). The germline V gene encodes CDR1 MDHEN and CDR2 SYDVKM. The CDR3 length is 14 residues. V lost 8 bases, J lost 5 bases, and 16 bases lay in between. DNA for the CDR3: TGTGCCAGCTTACCCCCGGGGGGCCACAATGAGCAGTTCTTC. Its translation: CASLPPGGHNEQFF.

CDR3 in amino acids: CASNPGGAGYNEQFF. In DNA, the CDR3 is TGTGCCAGCAACCCCGGGGGGGCTGGTTACAATGAGCAGTTCTTC. The genes are TRBV9 and TRBJ2-1; 8 bases map to TRBD2. CDR1 is SGDLS, CDR2 YYNGEE, per germline. After removal of 6 bases from V and 4 bases from J, the junction contained 9 bases not matched to a gene. The CDR3 totals 15 residues.

V gene TRBV7-3 combines with J gene TRBJ1-2; D gene uncertain. CDR1 is SGHTA, CDR2 FQGTGA, per germline. The CDR3 has 14 residues. Trimming removed 2 bases from V and 4 bases from J, with 11 bases in between. The CDR3 reads CASSLEPVPYGYTF. The CDR3 DNA is TGTGCCAGCAGCTTAGAGCCGGTTCCCTATGGCTACACCTTC.

The rearrangement joins TRBV5-4 to TRBJ2-7; the D gene is possibly TRBD1 (5 bases). Between the trimmed V and J ends, which lost 4 bases and 1 base, there was a span of 15 bases. Germline CDR1 and CDR2: SGHNT and YYREEE (reference sequence). The CDR3 spans 15 residues. The CDR3 DNA reads as TGTGCCAGCAGCCCCATAAAGGGGCCTTCCTACGAGCAGTACTTC. This translates into CASSPIKGPSYEQYF.

This chain connects TRBV19 to TRBJ2-1, with D maybe TRBD2 (6 bases). CDR1 and CDR2 (germline): LNHDA, SQIVND (reference sequence). Trimming removed 3 bases at V and 9 bases at J, with 9 bases between. The CDR3 is 12 amino acids. As DNA, the CDR3 is TGTGCCAGTAGTATGACTAGGCGTGAGCAGTTCTTC. The encoded protein is CASSMTRREQFF.

The rearrangement links TRBV7-2 to TRBJ2-7; 7 nucleotides match TRBD2. The CDR3 extends over 14 amino acids. Trimming at V came to 5 bases and at J to 7 bases, leaving 11 bases not matched to a gene. Germline loops: CDR1 SGHTA, CDR2 FQGNSA. The CDR3, as DNA: TGTGCCAGCAGCCCAGGGACCGTCGGGGGGGAGCAGTACTTC. This gives the protein CASSPGTVGGEQYF. The full variable domain, completed using reference TRBV7-2 and TRBJ2-7, is GAGVSQSPSNKVTEKGKDVELRCDPISGHTALYWYRQSLGQGLEFLIYFQGNSAPDKSGLPSDRFSAERTGGSVSTLTIQRTQQEDSAVYLCASSPGTVGGEQYFGPGTRLTVT.

The rearrangement uses TRBV28 and TRBJ2-5; 12 bases map to TRBD2. Germline V lookup: CDR1 MDHEN, CDR2 SYDVKM. The CDR3 is 17 residues long. Trimming cost V 2 bases and J 2 bases; bases outside gene matches: 6. Here the CDR3 reads CASSLVGLAGSQETQYF. The CDR3 DNA reads as TGTGCCAGCAGTTTAGTAGGACTAGCGGGGTCACAAGAGACCCAGTACTTC.

J is TRBJ2-1 and V is TRBV3-1 (or the pseudogene TRBV3-2), with TRBD2 matching 9 bases. CDR1 is LGHDT and CDR2 is YNNKEL in the germline V gene (reference sequence). V was clipped by 3 bases and J by 5 bases; unmatched bases: 11. The CDR3 totals 17 residues. The CDR3, as DNA: TGTGCCAGCAGCCATGGTGTAAGGCTAGCGGGGAACAATGAGCAGTTCTTC. Translation gives CASSHGVRLAGNNEQFF.

This chain connects TRBV7-2 to TRBJ2-3, with 7 bases fitting TRBD1. The CDR3 extends over 16 amino acids. Germline V gene sequence: CDR1 SGHTA, CDR2 FQGNSA. The trim removed 8 bases at V and 2 bases at J, leaving 13 bases unmatched. CDR3 nucleotide sequence: TGTGCCAGCGCCCTTCAAGGGGGCAAAAACACAGATACGCAGTATTTT. Translation: CASALQGGKNTDTQYF.

V gene TRBV3-1 (or the pseudogene TRBV3-2) combines with J gene TRBJ1-2, with 8 bases that match TRBD1. The germline V gene has CDR1 LGHDT and CDR2 YNNKEL (reference sequence). Unmatched junction bases numbered 9, after V lost 4 bases and J lost 8 bases. The CDR3 totals 14 residues. The CDR3 region has the DNA TGTGCCAGCAGCCTGTTGACAGGGGTAGGAGGCTACACCTTC. It codes for CASSLLTGVGGYTF.

This clone was counted a few times. The rearrangement links TRBV4-3 to TRBJ2-1, with 9 nucleotides matching TRBD2. Per the germline V gene, CDR1 is LGHNA and CDR2 is YSLEER. V lost 2 bases and J lost 4; bases outside the gene matches: 6. CDR3 length equals 16 residues. The CDR3 loop is CASSQIPSGAYNEQFF. The CDR3 region has the DNA TGCGCCAGCAGCCAAATTCCTAGCGGGGCATACAATGAGCAGTTCTTC.

This chain uses TRBV27 with TRBJ2-3; 7 bases fit TRBD1. Germline V CDR1 and CDR2: MNHEY, SMNVEV (reference sequence). The V gene end was trimmed by 6 bases and the J gene end by 0 bases; junction bases not matched to a gene: 3. The CDR3 is made up of 14 amino acids. CDR3 bases: TGTGCCAGCAGCGACAGGGCTAGCACAGATACGCAGTATTTT. This sequence encodes CASSDRASTDTQYF.